The 27 T cell receptor beta chains below all came from one sample that was sequenced in a study of control samples from healthy donors and cancer patients (dated by TCRdb to 2020 to 2022). Library generation was performed with the immunoSEQ multiplex PCR assay. Drawn from immuneACCESS, this table holds only the in-frame rearrangements with V and J called that TCRdb kept. Clones are partly lost; checked studies trace under half to an unresolved V gene and leave the rest unexplained. Recorded for this sample are around 100,000 clones; approximately 90% of them occurred a single time. The top ten constitute 15% to 20% of the sample. Material for sequencing was PBMCs. Source of these receptors: a man aged 55 to 70 with lung cancer.

The count of this clone is one. This chain connects TRBV18 to TRBJ1-4; 7 nucleotides line up with TRBD1. Germline V gene lookup returns CDR1 KGHSH and CDR2 LQKENI. The CDR3 consists of 14 residues. The J segment lost 3 bases and the V segment lost 6 bases, leaving 4 bases of the junction unmatched. The CDR3 sequence is CASSPGGPNEKLFF. The CDR3 DNA is TGTGCCAGCTCCCCAGGGGGGCCTAATGAAAAACTGTTTTTT.

Concerning this clone itself: An end of the junction does not agree with germline; a read error may underlie this. Other DNA sequences from this sample encode an identical CDR3 as well. The chain carries TRBV7-8 and TRBJ1-1; the D is unclear. Germline-derived CDR1 and CDR2 are SGHVS and FQNEAQ. This CDR3 has 15 residues. The CDR3 nucleotides read TGTGCCAGCAGCTCATCCGCCAGGACGAACACTGAAGCCTTCTTT. Protein: CASSSSARTNTEAFF.

CDR3 bases: TGTGCCACCAGTGAATCCGGGCTAAATTATGGCTACACCTTC. It yields the protein CATSESGLNYGYTF. This chain links TRBV24-1 with TRBJ1-2; unclear D gene. CDR1 and CDR2 (germline): KGHDR, SFDVKD. This CDR3 contains 14 residues. V was pared by 4 bases and J by 5 bases, with 13 bases between.

The gene calls are TRBV29-1 and TRBJ1-2, with D unclear. Germline CDR1 is SQVTM and CDR2 is ANQGSEA. The V and J ends lost 4 bases and 4 bases respectively, with 13 bases between them. CDR3 length: 13 amino acids. The chain's CDR3 is CSVGESYLYGYTF. In DNA, the CDR3 is TGCAGCGTTGGTGAGTCCTACCTCTATGGCTACACCTTC. The whole variable domain, remainder taken from reference TRBV29-1 and TRBJ1-2, is SAVISQKPSRDICQRGTSLTIQCQVDSQVTMMFWYRQQPGQSLTLIATANQGSEATYESGFVIDKFPISRPNLTFSTLTVSNMSPEDSSIYLCSVGESYLYGYTFGSGTRLTVV.

This clone has only one observation. The V and J genes are TRBV5-1 and TRBJ2-3; D is unclear. Deletions cut 0 bases from V and 1 base from J, with 9 bases between. CDR3 length: 15 amino acids. Per the germline V gene, CDR1 is SGHRS and CDR2 is YFSETQ. The DNA for the CDR3 is TGCGCCAGCAGCTTGGTTGACCCGGGCACAGATACGCAGTATTTT. Translating it yields CASSLVDPGTDTQYF.

The V gene is TRBV12-5, the J gene TRBJ1-2; D is ambiguous. V was pared by 2 bases and J by 1 base, with 8 bases between. The CDR3 sequence is 14 residues long. CDR1 LGHNT and CDR2 FRNRAP come from the germline V gene. CDR3: CASGLNSFNYGYTF. The CDR3 nucleotides read TGTGCTAGTGGTTTGAACAGCTTTAACTATGGCTACACCTTC.

The sample holds a few counts of this clone. The rearrangement links TRBV4-1 to TRBJ2-1; TRBD2 matches at 10 bases. Germline V gene data show CDR1 as MGHRA and CDR2 as YSYEKL. This CDR3 spans 17 amino acids. V gave up 3 bases and J gave up 8 bases; unmatched junction bases: 13. CDR3 sequence reads: CASSHYRASGGGDEQFF. The CDR3 DNA sequence: TGCGCCAGCAGCCACTACCGGGCTAGCGGGGGAGGGGATGAGCAGTTCTTC.

The rearrangement uses TRBV7-3 and TRBJ2-1; D unresolved. V was pared by 1 base and J by 9 bases, with 13 bases between. Germline V gene sequence: CDR1 SGHTA, CDR2 FQGTGA. This CDR3 comprises 14 residues. CDR3: CASSLNTGLSEQFF. The CDR3 nucleotides are TGTGCCAGCAGCTTAAACACCGGGCTAAGTGAGCAGTTCTTC.

The chain joins TRBV5-5 to TRBJ1-5, with 7 nucleotides matching TRBD1. V lost 0 bases, J lost 4 bases, and 4 bases stayed unmatched. The CDR3 has 15 residues. CDR1 and CDR2 (germline): SGHKS, YYEKEE (reference sequence). The CDR3 spells CASSLAGGENQPQHF. CDR3 bases: TGTGCCAGCAGCTTGGCAGGGGGAGAGAATCAGCCCCAGCATTTT.

The J gene is TRBJ1-1, the V gene TRBV20-1, with D hard to call. Germline CDR1 DFQATT, CDR2 SNEGSKA (reference sequence). V shed 6 bases and J shed 1 base, with 6 bases lying between them. The CDR3 totals 11 residues. CDR3 residues: CSAKTNTEAFF. The CDR3 DNA reads TGCAGTGCGAAAACGAACACTGAAGCTTTCTTT.

The chain uses TRBV10-3 and TRBJ2-3; D is ambiguous. The CDR3 has 14 amino acids. V dropped 3 bases and J dropped 3 bases, with 10 bases sitting between them. Germline values: CDR1 ENHRY, CDR2 SYGVKD. The CDR3 DNA reads as TGTGCCATCAGTGACAACGGACGGACAGATACGCAGTATTTT. Its protein is CAISDNGRTDTQYF.

This clone was seen just once. Written as DNA, the CDR3 is TGTGCCAGCAGTTTACGATACCTCAATAATTCACCCCTCCACTTT. Amino acid sequence: CASSLRYLNNSPLHF. This chain joins TRBV27 and TRBJ1-6; D call uncertain. Germline V gene lookup returns CDR1 MNHEY and CDR2 SMNVEV (reference sequence). Trimming took 2 bases from V and 5 from J, leaving 10 bases between them. The CDR3 covers 15 residues.

The J gene is TRBJ2-1, the V gene TRBV7-8, with D unclear. Between the trimmed V and J ends, which lost 6 bases and 6 bases, there was a span of 27 bases. From germline, CDR1 is SGHVS and CDR2 FQNEAQ. CDR3 length: 18 residues. The CDR3 here is CASSFPGMGAENPNEQFF. The CDR3 nucleotides read TGTGCCAGCAGTTTCCCGGGTATGGGCGCGGAGAACCCCAATGAGCAGTTCTTC.

The CDR3 DNA reads as TGTGCCAGCTCACGACAGGGGAGCACCGGGGAGCTGTTTTTT. This sequence encodes CASSRQGSTGELFF. The V and J genes are TRBV18 and TRBJ2-2, with 8 positions matching TRBD1. This CDR3 contains 14 residues. V shed 4 bases, J shed 4 bases, and the junction held 2 bases outside the gene matches. From germline, CDR1 is KGHSH and CDR2 LQKENI.

This chain uses TRBV18 with TRBJ1-1; no clear D gene. Trimming removed 2 bases from V and 0 bases from J, with 4 bases in between. The CDR3 has 13 residues. Germline CDR1 KGHSH, CDR2 LQKENI. The CDR3 loop is CASSPVVNTEAFF. DNA for the CDR3: TGTGCCAGCTCACCAGTGGTGAACACTGAAGCTTTCTTT.

V and J are TRBV10-1 and TRBJ1-1; a weak D match, TRBD1 (6 bases). The CDR3 is made up of 13 amino acids. V gave up 6 bases and J gave up 3 bases, with 11 bases separating them. Looked up from germline, CDR1 is WNHNN and CDR2 is SYGVQD (reference sequence). CDR3 DNA sequence: TGCGCCAGCAGAAACAGGGTGGACACTGAAGCTTTCTTT. It encodes CASRNRVDTEAFF.

The V call is TRBV11-1, the J call TRBJ2-5; D is unresolved. Germline V gene sequence: CDR1 SGHAT, CDR2 FQDESV (reference sequence). Trimming cost V 6 bases and J 3 bases, with 8 bases left between them. This CDR3 has 12 amino acids. The CDR3 nucleotides read TGTGCCAGCAGTTCTATAGAAGAGACCCAGTACTTC. This encodes CASSSIEETQYF.

CDR3 sequence reads: CASSSRLAGRTWYNEQFF. DNA of the CDR3: TGTGCCAGCAGCTCCAGACTAGCGGGGCGGACGTGGTACAATGAGCAGTTCTTC. V gene TRBV7-2 combines with J gene TRBJ2-1; 11 bases fit TRBD2. The junction had 12 bases not matched to a gene; V was cut back by 4 bases and J by 4 bases. The CDR3 consists of 18 residues. Per germline, CDR1 SGHTA and CDR2 FQGNSA.

This chain connects TRBV10-2 to TRBJ2-7; D ambiguous. V lost 1 base and J 2 bases, leaving 3 bases between the germline ends. The germline V gene encodes CDR1 WSHSY and CDR2 SAAADI. The CDR3 totals 12 residues. The CDR3 coding sequence is TGCGCCAGCAGTGAGTATGCCTACGAGCAGTACGTC. It codes for CASSEYAYEQYV.

Here the CDR3 reads CASSSHPGQNNEQFF. CDR3 bases: TGCGCCAGCAGCTCGCACCCCGGACAGAACAATGAGCAGTTCTTC. The chain recombines TRBV5-1 with TRBJ2-1, with D possibly TRBD1 on 6 matching bases. Trimming left V 3 bases short and J 5 bases short, with 15 bases between. The germline V gene has CDR1 SGHRS and CDR2 YFSETQ. The CDR3 runs 15 residues.

The chain employs TRBV4-1 and TRBJ1-1, with D perhaps matching TRBD1 (5 bases). Trimming removed 4 bases at V and 3 bases at J, with 12 bases between. The V gene's germline CDR1 is MGHRA and CDR2 YSYEKL. The CDR3 loop spans 14 amino acids. The CDR3 protein is CASSPIWGDTEAFF. CDR3 sequence (DNA): TGCGCCAGCAGCCCTATCTGGGGCGACACTGAAGCTTTCTTT.

The V gene is TRBV7-9, the J gene TRBJ2-2; the match to TRBD1 covers 10 bases. CDR1 SEHNR and CDR2 FQNEAQ come from the germline V gene (reference sequence). The CDR3 sequence is 14 residues long. The CDR3: CVGWDRGYTGELFF. The CDR3 DNA reads TGTGTCGGATGGGACAGGGGATACACCGGGGAGCTGTTTTTT.

This chain uses TRBV16 with TRBJ2-1; 10 bases are a match to TRBD2. Germline values: CDR1 KGHSY, CDR2 FQNENV. J lost 3 bases, V lost 1 base, and 3 bases had no gene match. The CDR3 length is 16 residues. The CDR3 spells CASSQFSGGIYNEQFF. CDR3 sequence (DNA): TGTGCCAGCAGCCAATTTAGCGGGGGGATCTACAATGAGCAGTTCTTC.

V is TRBV18 and J is TRBJ2-3; 7 bases line up with TRBD2. Germline V CDR1 and CDR2: KGHSH, LQKENI. J gave up 1 base and V 2 bases, and 3 bases lay outside the gene matches. CDR3 length equals 15 residues. The CDR3 here is CASSPIGGGTDTQYF. CDR3 nucleotides: TGTGCCAGCTCACCAATTGGGGGGGGCACAGATACGCAGTATTTT.

V and J are TRBV4-1 and TRBJ1-4; TRBD1 agrees at 8 bases. The CDR3 spans 19 residues. J lost 2 bases, V lost 0 bases, and 11 bases had no gene match. The germline gives CDR1 MGHRA, CDR2 YSYEKL. Written as DNA, the CDR3 is TGCGCCAGCAGCCAAGAATCCCCCAGGGGGCGCGGGACTAATGAAAAACTGTTTTTT. Translating gives CASSQESPRGRGTNEKLFF.

In DNA form, the CDR3 reads TGCGCCAGCAGCTTGGGGACAGGGGCTAATGAAAAACTGTTTTTT. This sequence encodes CASSLGTGANEKLFF. The chain is built from TRBV5-1 and TRBJ1-4; TRBD1 aligns across 9 bases. V dropped 0 bases and J dropped 3; count of bases not matched to a gene: 0. CDR1 SGHRS and CDR2 YFSETQ come from the germline V gene. This CDR3 region has 15 residues.

V usage is TRBV6-5 and J usage is TRBJ1-5; D unclear. In germline, CDR1 is MNHEY, CDR2 SVGAGI. V was clipped by 8 bases and J by 1 base, with 12 bases between them. The CDR3 covers 14 residues. CDR3 protein: CASDLSGSNQPQHF. The CDR3 DNA follows: TGTGCCAGCGACCTTAGTGGGAGCAATCAGCCCCAGCATTTT.